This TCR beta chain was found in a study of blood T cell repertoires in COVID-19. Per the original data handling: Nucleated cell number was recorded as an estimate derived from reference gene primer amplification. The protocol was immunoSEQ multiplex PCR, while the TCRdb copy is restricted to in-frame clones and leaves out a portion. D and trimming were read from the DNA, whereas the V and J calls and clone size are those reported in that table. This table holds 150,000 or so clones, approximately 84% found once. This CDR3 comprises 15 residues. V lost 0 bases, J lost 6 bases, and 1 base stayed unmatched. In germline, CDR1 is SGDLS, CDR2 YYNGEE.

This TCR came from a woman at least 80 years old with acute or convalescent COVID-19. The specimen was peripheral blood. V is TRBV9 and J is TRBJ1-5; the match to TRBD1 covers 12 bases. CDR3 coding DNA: TGTGCCAGCAGCGTAGGGGACAGGGGGCCTCAGCCCCAGCATTTT. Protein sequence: CASSVGDRGPQPQHF.